This T cell receptor (beta chain) emerged from a study of ipilimumab plus nivolumab after autologous stem cell transplantation. As regards this clone: As yet, its antigen is unknown. At one end the junction does not follow the germline gene, possibly because of a read error.

CDR1 SEHNR and CDR2 FQNEAQ come from the germline V gene (reference sequence). The CDR3 is 16 residues long. Measured with immunoSEQ multiplex PCR; TCRdb has only the in-frame clones, and not every one. The repertoire holds about 15,000 clones, approximately 72% seen once, with roughly a tenth in the top ten. General observations from the study: Per the authors, repertoire, Treg and microbiota data justify further study.

The chain uses TRBV7-9 and TRBJ2-7; no reliable D call. The clonotype originates from a male donor with primary mediastinal lymphoma. This sample comprised PBMCs, obtained in a trial of ipilimumab plus nivolumab as post-transplant consolidation. CDR3 nucleotides: TGTGCCAGCAGCGGCACCGGGTCCCAACTATCCTGCGAGCAGTACTTC. Its translation is CASSGTGSQLSCEQYF. Supplemented by reference TRBV7-9 and TRBJ2-7, the full variable domain reads DTGVSQNPRHKITKRGQNVTFRCDPISEHNRLYWYRQTLGQGPEFLTYFQNEAQLEKSRLLSDRFSAERPKGSFSTLEIQRTEQGDSAMYLCASSGTGSQLSCEQYFGPGTRLTVT.